Listed here are 28 T cell receptor beta chains from one sample, sequenced in a study of T-cell reconstitution after alpha-beta-depleted transplantation in children. Preparation of the TCRbeta library was carried out with unique molecular identifiers. MiXCR was run by TCRdb on the PCR reads, yielding one entry per CDR3 protein. The table has 600,000 to 700,000 distinct CDR3 sequences, under 15% seen once; the top ten hold approximately 0.8%. The sequenced sample was PBMCs, obtained before TCRalphabeta/CD19-depleted stem cell transplant. The receptors here all came from a girl aged 2 to 10 with congenital amegakaryocytic thrombocytopenia, due to receive a stem cell transplant.

This clonotype was seen ten or more times. The chain joins TRBV5-1 to TRBJ2-1; 9 bases are shared with TRBD2. CDR1 SGHRS and CDR2 YFSETQ come from the germline V gene. This CDR3 is 16 amino acids long. The J segment lost 8 bases and the V segment lost 4 bases, leaving 13 bases of the junction unmatched. In DNA, the CDR3 is TGCGCCAGCAGCCCGACCCCGACTAGCGGTACGGATGAGCAGTTCTTC. Its protein product is CASSPTPTSGTDEQFF. Combining the CDR3 with reference TRBV5-1 and TRBJ2-1 gives the whole variable domain KAGVTQTPRYLIKTRGQQVTLSCSPISGHRSVSWYQQTPGQGLQFLFEYFSETQRNKGNFPGRFSGRQFSNSRSEMNVSTLELGDSALYLCASSPTPTSGTDEQFFGPGTRLTVL.

This clonotype was counted only a few times. The chain combines TRBV29-1 with TRBJ1-1, with 8 bases identical to TRBD1. Trimming took 5 bases from V and 0 from J; bases not matched to a gene: 11. The CDR3 length is 16 residues. Germline CDR1 and CDR2: SQVTM and ANQGSEA. The CDR3 DNA reads as TGCAGCGTTCTACCGGGACAGGTGCCCATGAACACTGAAGCTTTCTTT. Its translation: CSVLPGQVPMNTEAFF.

This clonotype was detected only a few times. V gene TRBV6-1 combines with J gene TRBJ2-1; either TRBD1 or TRBD2 may supply D (5 bases each). The CDR3 loop spans 13 amino acids. Germline lookup yields CDR1 MNHNS and CDR2 SASEGT. Trimming stripped 7 bases from V and 9 bases from J, with 16 bases between. The CDR3 here is CASNRDPEGEQFF. The CDR3 nucleotides read TGTGCCAGCAATCGGGACCCCGAAGGTGAGCAGTTCTTC.

In the case of this clonotype: Likely a read error: the CDR3 ends without its conserved phenylalanine or tryptophan. The rearrangement links TRBV11-2 to TRBJ2-1; D is possibly TRBD1 or TRBD2 (5 bases each). V dropped 6 bases and J dropped 4 bases, with 16 bases sitting between them. Germline values: CDR1 SGHAT, CDR2 FQNNGV. This CDR3 has 15 residues. DNA for the CDR3: TGTGCCAGCAGGGGACGGCGGCTTTCTTACAATGAGCAGTTCCTC. Encoded protein: CASRGRRLSYNEQFL.

Many counts were recorded for this clonotype. CDR3 sequence: CASSPTMTSGTSYEQYF. DNA of the CDR3: TGTGCCAGCAGCCCGACAATGACTAGCGGGACATCCTACGAGCAGTACTTC. The chain has TRBV5-5 and TRBJ2-7, with 11 bases lining up with TRBD2. This CDR3 has 17 amino acids. V lost 4 bases to trimming and J lost 1 base; unmatched junction nucleotides: 10. Germline assignment: CDR1 SGHKS and CDR2 YYEKEE (reference sequence). The full variable domain, with the rest looked up from reference TRBV5-5 and TRBJ2-7, is DAGVTQSPTHLIKTRGQQVTLRCSPISGHKSVSWYQQVLGQGPQFIFQYYEKEERGRGNFPDRFSARQFPNYSSELNVNALLLGDSALYLCASSPTMTSGTSYEQYFGPGTRLTVT.

This clonotype appeared a few times. The V gene is TRBV9, the J gene TRBJ2-1, with unresolved D. Trimming stripped 0 bases from V and 2 bases from J, with 12 bases between. The CDR3 runs 16 residues. Germline V lookup: CDR1 SGDLS, CDR2 YYNGEE. The CDR3 is CASSVEWRIPYNEQFF. For the CDR3, the DNA is TGTGCCAGCAGCGTAGAATGGCGGATCCCCTACAATGAGCAGTTCTTC.

This clonotype was counted only a few times. CDR3 bases: TGCGCCAGCAGCTCGGGGGTCACAGATACGCAGTATTTT. This encodes CASSSGVTDTQYF. The chain combines TRBV5-1 with TRBJ2-3, with D possibly TRBD2 on 6 matching bases. The V and J ends lost 3 bases and 2 bases respectively, with 7 bases between them. In germline, CDR1 is SGHRS, CDR2 YFSETQ. CDR3 size: 13 residues.

This clonotype was picked up many times. The rearrangement links TRBV5-1 to TRBJ1-1, with D tentatively TRBD1 (5 bases). Germline assignment: CDR1 SGHRS and CDR2 YFSETQ. V lost 4 bases and J lost 3, with 10 bases in between. The CDR3 totals 13 residues. The CDR3 DNA follows: TGCGCCAGCAGCACCGACAGTGACACTGAAGCTTTCTTT. Its protein is CASSTDSDTEAFF.

This clonotype was recorded many times. The J gene is TRBJ2-3, the V gene TRBV5-6; D is ambiguous. The germline CDR1 and CDR2 sequences are SGHDT and YYEEEE. This CDR3 is 15 amino acids long. V lost 0 bases to trimming and J lost 2 bases, with 10 bases between them. Here the CDR3 reads CASSLGGGFTDTQYF. The DNA of the CDR3 is TGTGCCAGCAGCTTGGGAGGCGGATTCACAGATACGCAGTATTTT. The variable domain in full, with the rest retrieved from reference TRBV5-6 and TRBJ2-3, is DAGVTQSPTHLIKTRGQQVTLRCSPKSGHDTVSWYQQALGQGPQFIFQYYEEEERQRGNFPDRFSGHQFPNYSSELNVNALLLGDSALYLCASSLGGGFTDTQYFGPGTRLTVL.

Worth noting for this clonotype: One junction end disagrees with the germline gene, perhaps due to a read error. This sequence joins TRBV20-1 and TRBJ2-1, with D unresolved. CDR3 length: 17 residues. The germline gives CDR1 DFQATT, CDR2 SNEGSKA (reference sequence). The CDR3 protein is CCARGVFSRTENNEQFF. The CDR3 region has the DNA TGCTGTGCTAGAGGAGTTTTTAGCAGGACGGAGAACAATGAGCAGTTCTTC.

This clonotype was seen only a few times. The rearrangement links TRBV9 to TRBJ1-4, with D possibly being TRBD1 (5 bases). This CDR3 is built from 16 residues. Trimming took 3 bases from V and 0 from J, leaving 12 bases between them. Per the germline V gene, CDR1 is SGDLS and CDR2 is YYNGEE. DNA for the CDR3: TGTGCCAGCAGCGGAGACCGGACAACAACTAATGAAAAACTGTTTTTT. Its protein is CASSGDRTTTNEKLFF.

The sample holds a few counts of this clonotype. V usage is TRBV12-3 or TRBV12-4 and J usage is TRBJ2-1; D is unclear. V shed 5 bases and J shed 5 bases, with 13 bases lying between them. The CDR3 is 14 residues long. Here the CDR3 reads CASSPEVYDNEQFF. Here the CDR3 DNA reads TGTGCCAGCAGTCCCGAGGTTTATGACAATGAGCAGTTCTTC.

The chain recombines TRBV2 with TRBJ2-7; tentative D call: TRBD2 (5 bases). The V end lost 2 bases, the J end lost 5 bases, and 13 bases lay between the germline ends. Germline loops: CDR1 SNHLY, CDR2 FYNNEI. The length of the CDR3 is 14 residues. CDR3 coding DNA: TGTGCCAGCAGTGAAAATCGAGGGCGGAACGAGCAGTACTTC. Translated, it gives CASSENRGRNEQYF.

At least ten counts were recorded for this clonotype. The V gene is TRBV28, the J gene TRBJ2-7, with no clear D. Germline CDR1 reads MDHEN; CDR2 reads SYDVKM. V dropped 3 bases and J dropped 7 bases, with 7 bases sitting between them. CDR3 length: 11 residues. CDR3 sequence: CASSFLREQYF. The CDR3 nucleotides are TGTGCCAGCAGTTTCCTAAGGGAGCAGTACTTC.

This clonotype has a count of ten or more. The V gene is TRBV10-3, the J gene TRBJ2-7; TRBD2 agrees at 13 bases. The CDR3 consists of 17 residues. CDR1 and CDR2 from the germline V gene are ENHRY and SYGVKD. J lost 2 bases, V lost 7 bases, and 11 bases had no gene match. This CDR3 reads CAITRTSGSVGTYEQYF. CDR3 bases: TGTGCCATCACTAGGACTAGCGGGAGTGTGGGTACCTACGAGCAGTACTTC.

In this sample, this clonotype turned up a few times. The chain combines TRBV6-1 with TRBJ2-3; TRBD2 agrees at 7 bases. With 0 bases clipped from V and 4 bases from J, the junction kept 10 bases outside the gene matches. Germline values: CDR1 MNHNS, CDR2 SASEGT. CDR3 length: 17 amino acids. CDR3 bases: TGTGCCAGCAGTGAAGCCTTGGGGGAGGGAGTTGCAGATACGCAGTATTTT. It is translated as CASSEALGEGVADTQYF.

The table lists this clonotype with many counts. The chain employs TRBV11-2 and TRBJ2-5; a weak D match, TRBD1 (6 bases). Deletions cut 1 base from V and 4 bases from J, with 13 bases between. The CDR3 has 15 amino acids. Germline V gene lookup returns CDR1 SGHAT and CDR2 FQNNGV. The CDR3 spells CASSLGFGGGETQYF. CDR3 sequence (DNA): TGTGCCAGCAGCTTAGGGTTTGGGGGCGGAGAGACCCAGTACTTC. The full variable domain, rest sourced from reference TRBV11-2 and TRBJ2-5, is EAGVAQSPRYKIIEKRQSVAFWCNPISGHATLYWYQQILGQGPKLLIQFQNNGVVDDSQLPKDRFSAERLKGVDSTLKIQPAKLEDSAVYLCASSLGFGGGETQYFGPGTRLLVL.

The chain has TRBV6-1 and TRBJ2-5; 11 nucleotides align to TRBD2. The V segment lost 6 bases and the J segment 5 bases; nucleotides outside the gene matches: 8. This CDR3 is 15 amino acids long. CDR1 is MNHNS, CDR2 SASEGT, per germline. CDR3 DNA: TGTGCCAGCAGGACCGATAGCGGGAGGGTGGAGACCCAGTACTTC. Translating gives CASRTDSGRVETQYF.

This clonotype was picked up many times. The chain has TRBV29-1 and TRBJ1-1, with a tentative D call TRBD1 (6 bases). Germline V CDR1 and CDR2: SQVTM, ANQGSEA. The length of the CDR3 is 14 residues. V lost 0 bases and J 6 bases, leaving 14 bases between the germline ends. CDR3: CSVEDLRGGPEAFF. CDR3 bases: TGCAGCGTTGAAGACCTCAGAGGGGGACCTGAAGCTTTCTTT.

This chain joins TRBV5-1 and TRBJ2-6; D gene uncertain. The CDR3 has 15 residues. Between the trimmed V and J ends, which lost 4 bases and 2 bases, there was a span of 10 bases. Germline V gene sequence: CDR1 SGHRS, CDR2 YFSETQ. The CDR3 nucleotides read TGCGCCAGCAGCACCGTCTTGGCTGGGGCCAACGTCCTGACTTTC. Protein product: CASSTVLAGANVLTF.

The chain joins TRBV7-9 to TRBJ1-2; unclear D gene. CDR3 length: 14 residues. The V gene lost 1 base and the J gene lost 9 bases, with 15 bases spanning the gap. Germline assignment: CDR1 SEHNR and CDR2 FQNEAQ (reference sequence). The CDR3 DNA sequence: TGTGCCAGCAGCTTAGAGGTGCAGTTTATCCGCTACACCTTC. Translated: CASSLEVQFIRYTF.

This clonotype appeared many times. The genes are TRBV5-1 and TRBJ2-2, with D uncertain. Germline V CDR1 and CDR2: SGHRS, YFSETQ. This CDR3 has 16 amino acids. Trimming cost V 4 bases and J 2 bases, with 15 bases left between them. This CDR3 reads CASSLGLGTNTGELFF. DNA for the CDR3: TGCGCCAGCAGCCTGGGTTTGGGCACTAACACCGGGGAGCTGTTTTTT.

This clonotype was found many times. This rearrangement joins TRBV13 to TRBJ2-1; TRBD1 might be the D (6 bases). The CDR3 consists of 13 residues. The germline gives CDR1 PRHDT, CDR2 FYEKMQ (reference sequence). The V gene lost 8 bases and the J gene lost 10 bases, with 18 bases spanning the gap. The DNA of the CDR3 is TGTGCCAGCGGGCAGGGGCGTAACGGGGAGCAGTTCTTC. Amino acid sequence: CASGQGRNGEQFF.

In its sample, this clonotype was seen many times. This sequence joins TRBV12-3 or TRBV12-4 and TRBJ2-5; D ambiguous. Trimming removed 3 bases from V and 0 bases from J, with 8 bases in between. This CDR3 spans 14 amino acids. The CDR3 here is CASSLRPDQETQYF. The CDR3 DNA follows: TGTGCCAGCAGTTTGAGGCCAGACCAAGAGACCCAGTACTTC.

The chain couples TRBV28 to TRBJ2-7; TRBD2 agrees at 7 bases. V shed 6 bases and J 0 bases; nucleotides not matched to a gene: 8. The CDR3 covers 15 residues. Germline V CDR1 and CDR2: MDHEN, SYDVKM. The CDR3 loop is CASRPPGLSSYEQYF. CDR3 nucleotide sequence: TGTGCCAGCAGACCCCCGGGACTAAGCTCCTACGAGCAGTACTTC.

As to this clonotype: A much larger clone is a single base away; this may be a read error. This chain links TRBV4-2 with TRBJ1-5, with D perhaps matching TRBD1 (5 bases). The germline V gene has CDR1 LGHNA and CDR2 YNFKEQ. This CDR3 has 17 residues. CDR3 sequence reads: CTSSQDWPGNSNQPQHF. As DNA, the CDR3 is TGTACCAGCAGCCAAGATTGGCCAGGGAATAGCAATCAGCCCCAGCATTTT.

This clonotype was found a few times. This sequence joins TRBV12-3 or TRBV12-4 and TRBJ2-5; 7 bases agree with TRBD2. J lost 3 bases, V lost 5 bases, and 9 bases had no gene match. The CDR3 sequence is 15 residues long. CDR3 amino acids: CASSRGSSGEETQYF. CDR3 in DNA: TGTGCCAGCAGTCGGGGGTCTAGCGGAGAAGAGACCCAGTACTTC.

The J gene is TRBJ2-7, the V gene TRBV10-2; perhaps D is TRBD1 or TRBD2 (5 bases each). V was clipped by 2 bases and J by 2 bases, with 13 bases between them. The CDR3 is 15 amino acids. CDR1 is WSHSY, CDR2 SAAADI, per germline. The CDR3 loop reads CASSERWMGPYEQYF. DNA of the CDR3: TGCGCCAGCAGTGAGAGGTGGATGGGACCCTACGAGCAGTACTTC.